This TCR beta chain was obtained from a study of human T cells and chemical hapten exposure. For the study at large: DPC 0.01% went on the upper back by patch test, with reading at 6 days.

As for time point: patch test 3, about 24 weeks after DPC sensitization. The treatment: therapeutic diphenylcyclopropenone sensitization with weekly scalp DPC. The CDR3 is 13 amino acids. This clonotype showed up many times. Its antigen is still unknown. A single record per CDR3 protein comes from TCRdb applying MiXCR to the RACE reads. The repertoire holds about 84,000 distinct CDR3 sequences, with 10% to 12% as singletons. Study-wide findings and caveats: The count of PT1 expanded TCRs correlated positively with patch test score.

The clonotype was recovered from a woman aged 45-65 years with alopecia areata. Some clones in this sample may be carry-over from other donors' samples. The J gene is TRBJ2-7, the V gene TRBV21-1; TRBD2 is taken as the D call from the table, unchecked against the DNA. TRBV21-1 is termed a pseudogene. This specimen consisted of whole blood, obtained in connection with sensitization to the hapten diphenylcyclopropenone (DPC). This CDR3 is CASPSGATYEQYF. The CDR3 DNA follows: TGTGCCAGTCCCAGCGGGGCCACCTACGAGCAGTACTTC.